A selection of T cell receptor beta chains follows, all from one sample in a study of long-term antiretroviral therapy in people with HIV. Method: immunoSEQ multiplex PCR; TCRdb's copy keeps in-frame clones and lacks some. The data show 15,000 to 20,000 clones, 80% to 90% seen once. The material was unsorted PBMCs, obtained 0.3 years after starting antiretroviral therapy. These receptors originate from a man aged 18 to 29 with HIV. The CDR3 runs from the conserved cysteine through the conserved F or W. A D gene is named only where the DNA matches it firmly. Not every row has a clone size; where given, it reads once, few, many or a size class.

.	.	TRBJ1-2	TRBV7-2	TGTGCCAGCAGCTTCGGATTGACAGTTGTCTATGGCTACACCTTC	CASSFGLTVVYGYTF
.	medium-sized	TRBJ1-1	TRBV7-9	TGTGCCAGCAGCTTAGTCTTCGAGAACACTGAAGCTTTCTTT	CASSLVFENTEAFF
.	.	TRBJ1-3	TRBV4-1	TGCGCCAGCAGCCTCTCGGACAGTCTCTCTGGAAACACCATATATTTT	CASSLSDSLSGNTIYF
.	.	TRBJ2-2	TRBV19	TGTGCCAGTGAGGATGCTATGGTCGGGGAGCTGTTTTTT	CASEDAMVGELFF
TRBD2	.	TRBJ2-5	TRBV7-2	TGTGCCAGCAGCCCCGGGACTAGCGGCGGCCGGTGGGAGACCCAGTACTTC	CASSPGTSGGRWETQYF
TRBD2	.	TRBJ2-5	TRBV28	TGTGCCAGCAGTTTAGGGAGGGCATACCAAGAGACCCAGTACTTC	CASSLGRAYQETQYF
.	.	TRBJ1-1	TRBV6-1	TGTGCCAGCAGTGACGGTATGAACACTGAAGCTTTCTTT	CASSDGMNTEAFF
TRBD1	.	TRBJ1-5	TRBV29-1	TGCAGCGTCACAGGGGAAAATCAGCCCCAGCATTTT	CSVTGENQPQHF
.	.	TRBJ1-2	TRBV18	TGTGCCAGCTCACCACCGCGGCAGGCGAACTATGGCTACACCTTC	CASSPPRQANYGYTF
.	.	TRBJ1-2	TRBV15	TGTGCCACCAGCAGAGACGTGGCAGGGCGGGAAAATGGCTACACCTTC	CATSRDVAGRENGYTF
.	.	TRBJ2-3	TRBV29-1	TGCAGCGTTGGGCTTCCCGGCACAGATACGCAGTATTTT	CSVGLPGTDTQYF
.	.	TRBJ2-3	TRBV4-2	TGTGCCAGCAGCCAAGATGGGGGCACAGATACGCAGTATTTT	CASSQDGGTDTQYF
.	.	TRBJ1-5	TRBV28	TGTGCCAGCAGTTCCTCGGACAGTTTCAATCAGCCCCAGCATTTT	CASSSSDSFNQPQHF
TRBD1	.	TRBJ1-6	TRBV7-2	TGTGCCAGCAGCTTCACCAGGGGGCCCATTAATTCACCCCTCCACTTT	CASSFTRGPINSPLHF
.	.	TRBJ1-2	TRBV6-1	TGTGCCAGCAGCGACAGGTTTTCTAACTATGGCTACACCTTC	CASSDRFSNYGYTF
TRBD1	.	TRBJ1-3	TRBV18	TGTGCCAGCTCAAAAACCCTCACGGGGACAGGTGGAAACACCATATATTTT	CASSKTLTGTGGNTIYF
.	.	TRBJ2-3	TRBV5-1	TGCGCCAGCAGCTTGGGGGCCCCGGGGGCTTCAGATACGCAGTATTTT	CASSLGAPGASDTQYF
.	.	TRBJ2-2	TRBV5-1	TGCGCCAGCAGCTTGGCTCAGGGGAGTACCGGGGAGCTGTTTTTT	CASSLAQGSTGELFF
.	once	TRBJ2-3	TRBV27	TGTGCCAGCAGTTTTATCGGGGCCCCAGCTATAGATACGCAGTATTTT	CASSFIGAPAIDTQYF
TRBD1	.	TRBJ1-5	TRBV15	TGTGCCACCAGCAGAGGGGGACAGGGACCCAATCAGCCCCAGCATTTT	CATSRGGQGPNQPQHF
TRBD1	.	TRBJ1-1	TRBV7-9	TGTGCCAGCAGCCCCGGGACAGGGGTGAACACTGAAGCTTTCTTT	CASSPGTGVNTEAFF
TRBD2	.	TRBJ2-2	TRBV5-1	TGCGCCAGCAGCTTGGCCGGTTACGAGGTGCTAGCGGGGTTGTTCCCGAGCACCGGGGAGCTGTTTTTT	CASSLAGYEVLAGLFPSTGELFF
TRBD1	few	TRBJ1-5	TRBV7-2	TGTGCCAGCAGCTTAGTAGCAGGGGGAAATCAGCCCCAGCATTTT	CASSLVAGGNQPQHF
.	few	TRBJ1-1	TRBV25-1	TGTGCCAGCAGAGCAGGAAACACTGAAGCTTTCTTT	CASRAGNTEAFF
.	.	TRBJ1-2	TRBV19	TGTGCCAGTGGTCAGGACCAGACACCCACTCACAACTTC	CASGQDQTPTHNF
TRBD2	.	TRBJ2-1	TRBV11-2	TGTGCCAGCGCTGGGACTAGCGGGGCTCCCCAGTTCTTC	CASAGTSGAPQFF
.	.	TRBJ2-7	TRBV4-1	TGCGCCAGCAGCCCAAAACCCGCCTACGAGCAGTACTTC	CASSPKPAYEQYF
.	.	TRBJ1-1	TRBV5-1	TGCGCCAGCAGCTTGGGCACACCGGAGACTGAAGCTTTCTTT	CASSLGTPETEAFF
.	.	TRBJ1-5	TRBV28	TGTGCCAGCGGTGTTTTAAACAATCAGGCCCAGCATTTT	CASGVLNNQAQHF
.	few	TRBJ1-2	TRBV4-1	TGCGCCAGCAGCCAAGACGGGGCCTATGGCTACACCTTC	CASSQDGAYGYTF
TRBD2	.	TRBJ2-1	TRBV6-1	TGTGCCAGCAGAATAAGACTAGCGGGCTACAATGAGCAGTTCTTC	CASRIRLAGYNEQFF
.	.	TRBJ1-2	TRBV7-8	TGTGCCAGCAGCTCCGGACAGTTGGGGTACTATGGCTACACCTTC	CASSSGQLGYYGYTF
.	.	TRBJ2-4	TRBV9	TGTGCCAGCAGCGTAGGTTCCGAGAACATTCAGTACTTC	CASSVGSENIQYF
.	.	TRBJ1-1	TRBV5-1	TGCGCCAGCAGCCTGGGACTCTTGAACACTGAAGCTTTCTTT	CASSLGLLNTEAFF
.	.	TRBJ1-2	TRBV29-1	TGCAGCGTTGGAGGGATAGAGGATGGCTACACCTTC	CSVGGIEDGYTF
.	.	TRBJ2-3	TRBV19	TGTGCCAGTAGTATACTAGGGGGGGCCTCAGATACGCAGTATTTT	CASSILGGASDTQYF
.	.	TRBJ1-4	TRBV2	TGTGCCAGCTCACTCTCGAAGGAGGAAAAACTGTTTTTT	CASSLSKEEKLFF
.	.	TRBJ2-1	TRBV11-3	TGTGCCAGCAGCACTAGCCATGAGCAGTTCTTC	CASSTSHEQFF
TRBD1	.	TRBJ1-2	TRBV11-2	TGTGCCAGCAGCTTAGATGGGGGACAGGGGTATGGCTACACCTTC	CASSLDGGQGYGYTF
.	few	TRBJ2-7	TRBV7-9	TGTGCCAGCAGCCCCAAGGACGGCTACGAGCAGTACTTC	CASSPKDGYEQYF
.	.	TRBJ2-4	TRBV6-5	TGTGCCAGCAGTTATCGAGCCGCCGGAATAAAAAACATTCAGTACTTC	CASSYRAAGIKNIQYF
.	.	TRBJ1-3	TRBV7-9	TGTGCCAGCAGCGCGACGGACGGTAAAAAGACCTCTGGAAACACCATATATTTT	CASSATDGKKTSGNTIYF
TRBD1	.	TRBJ1-2	TRBV29-1	TGCAGCGTTGTCCGGACAGGGGACTATGGCTACACCTTC	CSVVRTGDYGYTF
TRBD1	.	TRBJ1-1	TRBV5-6	TGTGCCAGCAGCGGGGCAGGGGGAGGCACTGAAGCTTTCTTT	CASSGAGGGTEAFF
.	.	TRBJ2-5	TRBV18	TGTGCCAGCTCACCCCCGCAGGGTACGCTGACCCAGTACTTC	CASSPPQGTLTQYF
.	.	TRBJ1-2	TRBV10-3	TGTGCCACCCATCACTATGGCTACACCTTC	CATHHYGYTF
TRBD1	.	TRBJ2-1	TRBV7-2	TGTGCCAGCAGCTTTAGGCCGACAGGGGCGACCTACAATGAGCAGTTCTTC	CASSFRPTGATYNEQFF
TRBD2	.	TRBJ2-1	TRBV11-2	TGTGCCAGCAGCCAACTAGCGGGGGGGCCTTCGGCGCAGTTCTTC	CASSQLAGGPSAQFF